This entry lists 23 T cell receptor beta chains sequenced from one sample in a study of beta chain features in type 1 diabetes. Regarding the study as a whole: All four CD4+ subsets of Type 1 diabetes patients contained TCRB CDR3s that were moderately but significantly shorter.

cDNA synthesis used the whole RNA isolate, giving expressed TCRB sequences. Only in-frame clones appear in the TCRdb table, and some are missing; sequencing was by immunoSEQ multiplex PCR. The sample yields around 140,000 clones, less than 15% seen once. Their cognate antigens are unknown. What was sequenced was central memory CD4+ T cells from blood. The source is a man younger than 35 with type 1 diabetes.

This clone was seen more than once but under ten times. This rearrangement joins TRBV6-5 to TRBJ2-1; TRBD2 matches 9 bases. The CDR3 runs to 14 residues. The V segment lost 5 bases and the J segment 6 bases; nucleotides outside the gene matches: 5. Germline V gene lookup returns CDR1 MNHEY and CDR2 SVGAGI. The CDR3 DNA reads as TGTGCCAGCAGTGGTAGCGGGGGAGTCAATGAGCAGTTCTTC. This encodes CASSGSGGVNEQFF.

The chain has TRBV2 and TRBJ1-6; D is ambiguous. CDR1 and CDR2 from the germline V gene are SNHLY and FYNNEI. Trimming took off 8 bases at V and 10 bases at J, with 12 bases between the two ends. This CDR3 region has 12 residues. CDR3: CASQGLDSPLHF. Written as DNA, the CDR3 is TGTGCCAGCCAAGGGTTAGACTCACCCCTCCACTTT.

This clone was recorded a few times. CDR3 nucleotides: TGTGCCTGGAGTGTCGGGCAGGGGGCGGCAGATACGCAGTATTTT. It encodes CAWSVGQGAADTQYF. The chain joins TRBV30 to TRBJ2-3; 8 bases are shared with TRBD1. J was trimmed by 4 bases and V by 0 bases; bases with no gene match: 6. Germline CDR1 reads GTSNPN; CDR2 reads SVGIG (reference sequence). The CDR3 contains 15 residues.

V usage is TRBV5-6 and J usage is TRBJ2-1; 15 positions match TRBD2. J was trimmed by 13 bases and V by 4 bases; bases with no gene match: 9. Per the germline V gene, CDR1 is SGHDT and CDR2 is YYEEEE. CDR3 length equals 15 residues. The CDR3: CASSPGTSGGRIQFF. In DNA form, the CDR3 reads TGTGCCAGCAGCCCCGGGACTAGCGGGGGGCGAATTCAGTTCTTC.

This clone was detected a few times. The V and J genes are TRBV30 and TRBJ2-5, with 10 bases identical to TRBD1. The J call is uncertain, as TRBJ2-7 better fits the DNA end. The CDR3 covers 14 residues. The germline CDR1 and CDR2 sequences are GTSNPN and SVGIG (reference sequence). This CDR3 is CAWSGGQGYHEQYF. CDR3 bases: TGTGCCTGGAGTGGGGGACAGGGGTACCACGAGCAGTACTTC.

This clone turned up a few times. CDR3 DNA sequence: TGCAGCGGGGGGGACGGGATTGAAAAACTGTTTTTT. Protein sequence: CSGGDGIEKLFF. The V gene is TRBV29-1, the J gene TRBJ1-4; D is possibly TRBD1 (5 bases). Trimming took off 7 bases at V and 7 bases at J, with 13 bases between the two ends. The CDR3 consists of 12 residues. Germline loops: CDR1 SQVTM, CDR2 ANQGSEA.

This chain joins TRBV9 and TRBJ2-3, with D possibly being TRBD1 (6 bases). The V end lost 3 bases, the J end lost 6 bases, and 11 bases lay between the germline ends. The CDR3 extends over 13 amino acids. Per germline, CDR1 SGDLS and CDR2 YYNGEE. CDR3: CASSERGIDTQYF. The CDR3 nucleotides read TGTGCCAGCAGCGAGAGGGGGATCGATACGCAGTATTTT.

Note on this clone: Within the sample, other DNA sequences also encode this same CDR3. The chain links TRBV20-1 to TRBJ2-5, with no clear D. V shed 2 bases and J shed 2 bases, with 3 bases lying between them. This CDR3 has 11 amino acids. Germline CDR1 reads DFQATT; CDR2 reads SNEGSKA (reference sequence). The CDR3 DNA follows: TGCAGTGCTAGAACTCAAGAGACCCAGTACTTC. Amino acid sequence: CSARTQETQYF.

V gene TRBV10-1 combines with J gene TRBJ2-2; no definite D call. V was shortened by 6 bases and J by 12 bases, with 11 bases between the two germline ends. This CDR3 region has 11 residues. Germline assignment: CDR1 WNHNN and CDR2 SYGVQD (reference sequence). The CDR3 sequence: CASSLDRKLFF. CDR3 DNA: TGCGCCAGCAGCTTGGATAGAAAGCTGTTTTTT.

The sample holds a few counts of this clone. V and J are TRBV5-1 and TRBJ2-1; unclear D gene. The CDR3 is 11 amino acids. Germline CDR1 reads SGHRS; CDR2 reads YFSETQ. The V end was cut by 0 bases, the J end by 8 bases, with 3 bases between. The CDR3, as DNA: TGCGCCAGCAGCTTGGTTGATGAGCAGTTCTTC. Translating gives CASSLVDEQFF.

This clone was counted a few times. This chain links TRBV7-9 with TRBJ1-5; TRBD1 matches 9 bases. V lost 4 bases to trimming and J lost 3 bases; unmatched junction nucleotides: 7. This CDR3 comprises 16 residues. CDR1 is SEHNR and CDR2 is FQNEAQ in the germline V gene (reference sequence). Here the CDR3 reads CASSSGQGGNNQPQHF. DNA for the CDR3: TGTGCCAGCAGCTCGGGACAGGGCGGTAACAATCAGCCCCAGCATTTT. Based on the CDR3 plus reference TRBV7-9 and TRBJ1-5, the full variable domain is DTGVSQNPRHKITKRGQNVTFRCDPISEHNRLYWYRQTLGQGPEFLTYFQNEAQLEKSRLLSDRFSAERPKGSFSTLEIQRTEQGDSAMYLCASSSGQGGNNQPQHFGDGTRLSIL.

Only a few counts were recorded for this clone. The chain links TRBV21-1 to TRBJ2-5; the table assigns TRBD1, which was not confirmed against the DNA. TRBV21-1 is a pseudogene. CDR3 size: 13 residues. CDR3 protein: CANGQGPEETQYF. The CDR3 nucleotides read TGTGCCAACGGACAGGGGCCCGAAGAGACCCAGTACTTC.

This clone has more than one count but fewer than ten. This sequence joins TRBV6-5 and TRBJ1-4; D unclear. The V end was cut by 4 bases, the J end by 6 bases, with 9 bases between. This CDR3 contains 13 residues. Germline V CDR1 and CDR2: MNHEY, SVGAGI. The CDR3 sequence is CASSFTQDEKLFF. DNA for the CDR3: TGTGCCAGCAGTTTCACGCAGGATGAAAAACTGTTTTTT.

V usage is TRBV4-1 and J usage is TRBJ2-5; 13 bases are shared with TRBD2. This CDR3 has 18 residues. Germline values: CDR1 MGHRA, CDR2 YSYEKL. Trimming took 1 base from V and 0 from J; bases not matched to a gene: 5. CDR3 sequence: CASSQGKGLAGNQETQYF. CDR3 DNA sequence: TGCGCCAGCAGCCAAGGAAAGGGACTAGCGGGGAACCAAGAGACCCAGTACTTC.

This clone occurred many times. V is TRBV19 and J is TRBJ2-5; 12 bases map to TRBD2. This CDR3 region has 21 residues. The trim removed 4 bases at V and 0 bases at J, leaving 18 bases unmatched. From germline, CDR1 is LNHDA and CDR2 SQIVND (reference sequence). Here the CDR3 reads CASSTSSGGAESPIDQETQYF. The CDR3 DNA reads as TGTGCCAGTAGTACCTCTAGCGGGGGGGCAGAATCCCCAATTGACCAAGAGACCCAGTACTTC. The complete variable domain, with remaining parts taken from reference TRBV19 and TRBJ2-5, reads DGGITQSPKYLFRKEGQNVTLSCEQNLNHDAMYWYRQDPGQGLRLIYYSQIVNDFQKGDIAEGYSVSREKKESFPLTVTSAQKNPTAFYLCASSTSSGGAESPIDQETQYFGPGTRLLVL.

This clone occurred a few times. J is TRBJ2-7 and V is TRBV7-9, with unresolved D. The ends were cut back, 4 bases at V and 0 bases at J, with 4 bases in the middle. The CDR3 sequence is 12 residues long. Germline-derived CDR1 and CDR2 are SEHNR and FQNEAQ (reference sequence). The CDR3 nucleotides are TGTGCCAGCAGCTCACCCTCCTACGAGCAGTACTTC. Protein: CASSSPSYEQYF.

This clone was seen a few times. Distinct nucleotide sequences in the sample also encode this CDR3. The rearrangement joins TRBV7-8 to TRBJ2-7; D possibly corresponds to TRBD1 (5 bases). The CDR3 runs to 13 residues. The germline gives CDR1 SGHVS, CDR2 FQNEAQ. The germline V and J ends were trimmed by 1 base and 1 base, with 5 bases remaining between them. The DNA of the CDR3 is TGTGCCAGCAGCTTAGACAGGTCCTACGAGCAGTACTTC. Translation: CASSLDRSYEQYF.

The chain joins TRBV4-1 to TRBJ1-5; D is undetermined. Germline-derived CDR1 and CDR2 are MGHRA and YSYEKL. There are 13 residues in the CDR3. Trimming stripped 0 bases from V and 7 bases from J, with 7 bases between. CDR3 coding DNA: TGCGCCAGCAGCCAAGATGTGGAGCAGCCCCAGCATTTT. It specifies CASSQDVEQPQHF.

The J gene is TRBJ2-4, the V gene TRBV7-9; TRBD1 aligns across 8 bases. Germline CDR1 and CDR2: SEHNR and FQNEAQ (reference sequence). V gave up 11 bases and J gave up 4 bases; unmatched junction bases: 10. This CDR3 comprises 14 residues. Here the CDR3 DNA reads TGTGCCCTAGCCCAGGGGGCGGCAAAAAACATTCAGTACTTC. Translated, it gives CALAQGAAKNIQYF.

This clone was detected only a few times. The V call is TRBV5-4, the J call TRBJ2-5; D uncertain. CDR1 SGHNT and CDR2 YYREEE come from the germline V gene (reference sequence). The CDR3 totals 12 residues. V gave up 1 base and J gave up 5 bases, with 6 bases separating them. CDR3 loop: CASSLPRETQYF. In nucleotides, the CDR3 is TGTGCCAGCAGCTTGCCCAGGGAGACCCAGTACTTC.

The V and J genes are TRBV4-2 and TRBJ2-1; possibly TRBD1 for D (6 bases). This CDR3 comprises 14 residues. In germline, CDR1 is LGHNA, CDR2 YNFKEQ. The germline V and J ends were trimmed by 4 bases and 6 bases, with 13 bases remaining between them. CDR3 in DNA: TGTGCCAGCAGCCCCTCCGGACAGACCAATGAGCAGTTCTTC. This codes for CASSPSGQTNEQFF.

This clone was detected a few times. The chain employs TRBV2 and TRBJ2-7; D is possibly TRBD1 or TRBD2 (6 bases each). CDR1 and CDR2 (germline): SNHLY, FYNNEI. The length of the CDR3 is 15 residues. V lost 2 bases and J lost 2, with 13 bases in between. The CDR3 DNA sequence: TGTGCCAGCAGTGAAAAAGAGGGGGGTCCCTACGAGCAGTACTTC. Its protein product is CASSEKEGGPYEQYF.

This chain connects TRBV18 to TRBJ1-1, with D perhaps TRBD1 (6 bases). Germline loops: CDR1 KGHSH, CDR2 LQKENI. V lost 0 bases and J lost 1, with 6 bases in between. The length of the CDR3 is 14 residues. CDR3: CASSPPGQNTEAFF. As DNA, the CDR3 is TGTGCCAGCTCACCACCGGGACAGAACACTGAAGCTTTCTTT.